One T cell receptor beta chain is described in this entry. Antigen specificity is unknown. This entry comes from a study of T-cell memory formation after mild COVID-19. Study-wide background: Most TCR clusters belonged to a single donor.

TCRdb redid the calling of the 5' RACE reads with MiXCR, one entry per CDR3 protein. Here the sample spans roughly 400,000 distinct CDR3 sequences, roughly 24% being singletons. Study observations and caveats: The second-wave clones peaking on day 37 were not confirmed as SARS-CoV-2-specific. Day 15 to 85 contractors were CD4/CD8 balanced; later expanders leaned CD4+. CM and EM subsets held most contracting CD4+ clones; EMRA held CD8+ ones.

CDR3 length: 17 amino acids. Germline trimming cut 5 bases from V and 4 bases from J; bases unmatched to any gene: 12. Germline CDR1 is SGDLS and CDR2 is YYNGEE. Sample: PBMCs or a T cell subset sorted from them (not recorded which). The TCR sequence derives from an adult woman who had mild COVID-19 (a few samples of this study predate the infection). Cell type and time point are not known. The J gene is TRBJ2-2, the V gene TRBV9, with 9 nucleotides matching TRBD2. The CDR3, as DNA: TGTGCCAGCAGTCACAACAGGGCAGCGGGGGGCACCGGGGAGCTGTTTTTT. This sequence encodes CASSHNRAAGGTGELFF.